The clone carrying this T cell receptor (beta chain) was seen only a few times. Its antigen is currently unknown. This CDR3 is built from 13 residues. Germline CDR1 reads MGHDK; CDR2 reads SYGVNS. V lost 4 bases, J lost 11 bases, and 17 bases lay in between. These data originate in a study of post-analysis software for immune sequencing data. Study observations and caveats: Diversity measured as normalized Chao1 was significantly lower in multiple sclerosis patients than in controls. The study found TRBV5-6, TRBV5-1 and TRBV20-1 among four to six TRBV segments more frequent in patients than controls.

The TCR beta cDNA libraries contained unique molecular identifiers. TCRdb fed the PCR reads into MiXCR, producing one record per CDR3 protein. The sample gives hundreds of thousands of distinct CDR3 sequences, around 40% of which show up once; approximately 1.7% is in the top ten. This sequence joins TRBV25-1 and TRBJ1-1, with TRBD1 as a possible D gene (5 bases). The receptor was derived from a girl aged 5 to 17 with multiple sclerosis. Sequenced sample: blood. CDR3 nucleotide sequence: TGTGCCAGCAGTGTAAATCTCAGGGCAGCGGCTTTCTTT. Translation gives CASSVNLRAAAFF.